A single sample gave rise to the 17 T cell receptor beta chains below, sequenced in a study of long-term antiretroviral therapy in people with HIV. An immunoSEQ assay, version v3.0, was performed at survey level. Using immunoSEQ multiplex PCR, the repertoire was profiled, and TCRdb retains in-frame clones only, with some absent. The sample consists of 40,000 to 60,000 clones, about 88% of them appearing once. The specimen comprised unsorted PBMCs, sampled 0.8 years after starting antiretroviral therapy. The receptors derive from a woman aged 18-30 years with HIV.

This clone occurred a few times. V usage is TRBV7-2 and J usage is TRBJ2-2, with TRBD2 matching 7 bases. Germline V CDR1 and CDR2: SGHTA, FQGNSA. V shed 5 bases and J 6 bases; nucleotides not matched to a gene: 9. This CDR3 is built from 15 residues. The CDR3 DNA is TGTGCCAGCAGCGGCAGAGGTCTAGCGGCCGGGGAGCTGTTTTTT. Residues: CASSGRGLAAGELFF.

This chain uses TRBV28 with TRBJ1-2, with D maybe TRBD1 (6 bases). CDR1 MDHEN and CDR2 SYDVKM come from the germline V gene. The V end lost 3 bases, the J end lost 5 bases, and 16 bases lay between the germline ends. The CDR3 covers 15 residues. The CDR3 nucleotides read TGTGCCAGCAGTTTCACCCCGATAGGGGGATATGGCTACACCTTC. This encodes CASSFTPIGGYGYTF.

The gene calls are TRBV29-1 and TRBJ2-7, with 13 bases matching TRBD2. The CDR3 is made up of 16 amino acids. Germline lookup yields CDR1 SQVTM and CDR2 ANQGSEA. Losses at the gene ends were 2 bases for V and 1 base for J; bases not matched to a gene: 5. This CDR3 reads CSVEPGLAGASYEQYF. For the CDR3, the DNA is TGCAGCGTTGAACCTGGACTAGCGGGAGCTTCCTACGAGCAGTACTTC.

The chain links TRBV10-3 to TRBJ1-1; D ambiguous. V lost 10 bases to trimming and J lost 6 bases, with 24 bases between them. This CDR3 region has 15 residues. CDR1 ENHRY and CDR2 SYGVKD come from the germline V gene. The CDR3 sequence: CATTQEAATGAEAFF. In nucleotides, the CDR3 is TGTGCCACCACCCAAGAGGCGGCCACGGGCGCTGAAGCTTTCTTT.

The CDR3 loop reads CASSFGLAGTYEQYF. DNA of the CDR3: TGCGCCAGCAGCTTCGGCCTAGCGGGAACCTACGAGCAGTACTTC. The rearrangement links TRBV5-1 to TRBJ2-7, with 9 bases matching TRBD2. V was pared by 2 bases and J by 2 bases, with 5 bases of the junction left unmatched. The CDR3 sequence is 15 residues long. From germline, CDR1 is SGHRS and CDR2 YFSETQ.

V is TRBV28 and J is TRBJ1-5; the match to TRBD1 covers 9 bases. The CDR3 length is 15 residues. Trimming took 3 bases from V and 6 from J; bases not matched to a gene: 6. Germline V gives CDR1 MDHEN, CDR2 SYDVKM. The CDR3 loop reads CASSFGQGRGQPQHF. Written as DNA, the CDR3 is TGTGCCAGCAGTTTCGGACAGGGGAGAGGTCAGCCCCAGCATTTT.

The chain employs TRBV7-2 and TRBJ1-2; 8 bases line up with TRBD1. Unmatched junction bases numbered 8, after V lost 2 bases and J lost 6 bases. CDR1 and CDR2 (germline): SGHTA, FQGNSA. CDR3 size: 15 residues. The CDR3 bases are TGTGCCAGCAGCTTAAACCCCACAGGGGGAGATGGCTACACCTTC. Translation gives CASSLNPTGGDGYTF.

The chain is built from TRBV4-3 and TRBJ1-2, with a tentative D call TRBD1 (5 bases). The CDR3 spans 17 residues. CDR1 and CDR2 (germline): LGHNA, YSLEER. Trimming took 0 bases from V and 4 from J, leaving 18 bases between them. CDR3 sequence (DNA): TGCGCCAGCAGCCAAGATTCGGCGGGGGGAAAGGGCTATGGCTACACCTTC. Encoded protein: CASSQDSAGGKGYGYTF.

The V gene is TRBV19, the J gene TRBJ1-1; D not resolved. Trimming cost V 5 bases and J 0 bases, with 7 bases left between them. The CDR3 sequence is 13 residues long. Germline assignment: CDR1 LNHDA and CDR2 SQIVND (reference sequence). This CDR3 is CASSLGLNTEAFF. The CDR3 nucleotides read TGTGCCAGTAGTCTAGGTTTGAACACTGAAGCTTTCTTT.

The chain has TRBV5-1 and TRBJ2-3; D is perhaps TRBD2 (7 bases). V was shortened by 3 bases and J by 4 bases, with 18 bases between the two germline ends. CDR1 and CDR2 (germline): SGHRS, YFSETQ. The CDR3 has 16 amino acids. The CDR3 DNA is TGCGCCAGCAGCTCCCCCGAGGGGGGGGCCCCAGATACGCAGTATTTT. This gives the protein CASSSPEGGAPDTQYF.

V and J are TRBV10-3 and TRBJ2-1; no clear D. Trimming removed 4 bases at V and 7 bases at J, with 5 bases between. Looked up from germline, CDR1 is ENHRY and CDR2 is SYGVKD. The CDR3 covers 11 residues. The CDR3 loop reads CAISGSNEQFF. The CDR3 coding sequence is TGTGCCATCAGTGGGAGTAATGAGCAGTTCTTC.

This chain uses TRBV5-5 with TRBJ2-2; the match to TRBD1 covers 9 bases. The junction had 7 bases not matched to a gene; V was cut back by 2 bases and J by 5 bases. Germline assignment: CDR1 SGHKS and CDR2 YYEKEE (reference sequence). The CDR3 has 16 residues. The CDR3: CASSFVTGGRTGELFF. The CDR3, as DNA: TGTGCCAGCAGCTTCGTTACAGGGGGCCGGACCGGGGAGCTGTTTTTT.

The V call is TRBV18, the J call TRBJ2-1; D remains ambiguous. The CDR3 has 13 residues. In germline, CDR1 is KGHSH, CDR2 LQKENI. Trimming shortened V by 3 bases and J by 9 bases, and 12 bases separated the two germline ends. The CDR3 loop reads CASSPLTIGEQFF. CDR3 sequence (DNA): TGTGCCAGCTCACCCTTGACAATCGGTGAGCAGTTCTTC.

This chain uses TRBV19 with TRBJ2-7, with D unresolved. In germline, CDR1 is LNHDA, CDR2 SQIVND (reference sequence). Trimming cost V 3 bases and J 0 bases, with 15 bases left between them. The CDR3 extends over 16 amino acids. The DNA of the CDR3 is TGTGCCAGTAGTATCTGGCTAGTGCCGAGCTCCTACGAGCAGTACTTC. Amino acid sequence: CASSIWLVPSSYEQYF.

The chain is built from TRBV10-3 and TRBJ2-1, with D possibly TRBD2 on 5 matching bases. The germline CDR1 and CDR2 sequences are ENHRY and SYGVKD. Trimming stripped 6 bases from V and 4 bases from J, with 25 bases between. The CDR3 is 18 amino acids. The CDR3 is CAISTLERQTKTYNEQFF. The CDR3 nucleotides are TGTGCCATCAGCACACTAGAGAGACAAACAAAGACATACAATGAGCAGTTCTTC.

The genes are TRBV18 and TRBJ1-5; TRBD1 is a possible D gene (5 bases). The CDR3 has 17 residues. Germline V lookup: CDR1 KGHSH, CDR2 LQKENI. Trimming pared 2 bases from V and 1 base from J, leaving 15 bases between. The CDR3 coding sequence is TGTGCCAGCTCACCAAGGAGTGCGGGGGGAAGCAATCAGCCCCAGCATTTT. Protein product: CASSPRSAGGSNQPQHF.

The J gene is TRBJ2-1, the V gene TRBV19; TRBD2 matches at 12 bases. Germline V gives CDR1 LNHDA, CDR2 SQIVND (reference sequence). CDR3 length: 16 amino acids. The J segment lost 5 bases and the V segment lost 7 bases, leaving 9 bases of the junction unmatched. CDR3 amino acids: CASTLIGLAGNNEQFF. The CDR3 DNA reads TGTGCCAGTACCTTAATCGGACTAGCGGGAAACAATGAGCAGTTCTTC.